These 9 T cell receptor beta chains originate from one sample sequenced in a study of T cells after yellow fever vaccination. TCRdb reprocessed the 5' RACE reads via MiXCR and lists one record per CDR3 protein. The data show about 350,000 distinct CDR3 sequences, 11% seen once. The sequencing used PBMCs, collected on the day of the first yellow fever vaccination. These receptors were collected from a man younger than 35 who received the YFV17D yellow fever vaccine.

V is TRBV6-2 or TRBV6-3 and J is TRBJ2-7; 11 bases map to TRBD1. The J segment lost 5 bases and the V segment lost 7 bases, leaving 7 bases of the junction unmatched. Germline CDR1 is MNHEY and CDR2 is SVGEGT. CDR3 length: 14 residues. The CDR3 region has the DNA TGTGCCAGCAAACCCGGACAGGGGGCAGACGAGCAGTACTTC. It codes for CASKPGQGADEQYF.

The V call is TRBV7-3, the J call TRBJ2-3; no clear D. The length of the CDR3 is 14 residues. Between the trimmed V and J ends, which lost 2 bases and 8 bases, there was a span of 14 bases. CDR1 SGHTA and CDR2 FQGTGA come from the germline V gene. The DNA of the CDR3 is TGTGCCAGCAGCTTAGACCTTGGTCTGGGTACGCAGTATTTT. As protein: CASSLDLGLGTQYF.

This clonotype has only a few counts. The rearrangement uses TRBV7-2 and TRBJ2-1, with 8 bases matching TRBD2. This CDR3 is 15 amino acids long. V gave up 0 bases and J gave up 8 bases; unmatched junction bases: 6. Per the germline V gene, CDR1 is SGHTA and CDR2 is FQGNSA. CDR3 residues: CASSLAVSGGYEQFF. The CDR3 region has the DNA TGTGCCAGCAGCTTAGCGGTGAGCGGGGGCTATGAGCAGTTCTTC.

The CDR3 here is CASSTHRDTQYF. The DNA for the CDR3 is TGTGCCAGCAGCACACACAGGGATACGCAGTATTTT. The chain has TRBV9 and TRBJ2-3; the D gene is possibly TRBD1 (5 bases). In germline, CDR1 is SGDLS, CDR2 YYNGEE. This CDR3 is built from 12 residues. Trimming left V 4 bases short and J 6 bases short, with 9 bases between.

This clonotype was observed a handful of times. The chain recombines TRBV5-1 with TRBJ1-1, with D tentatively TRBD1 (5 bases). Trimming took 4 bases from V and 1 from J, leaving 8 bases between them. The CDR3 runs to 13 residues. Germline V gives CDR1 SGHRS, CDR2 YFSETQ. CDR3 bases: TGCGCCAGCAGCGAGGGGCGGAACACTGAAGCTTTCTTT. This codes for CASSEGRNTEAFF.

This clonotype was found a few times. J is TRBJ2-7 and V is TRBV11-3, with a weak D call TRBD2 (5 bases). The germline V gene has CDR1 SGHNT and CDR2 YENEEA. Deletions cut 5 bases from V and 2 bases from J, with 10 bases between. The CDR3 runs to 13 residues. CDR3 amino acids: CASSPSGTYEQYV. CDR3 DNA sequence: TGTGCCAGCAGCCCGTCGGGAACCTACGAGCAGTACGTC.

This clonotype has only a few counts. The genes are TRBV12-3 or TRBV12-4 and TRBJ1-2; D is possibly TRBD1 (5 bases). V lost 3 bases, J lost 7 bases, and 9 bases lay in between. The CDR3 runs to 12 residues. The CDR3 is CASSFVGGGYTF. As DNA, the CDR3 is TGTGCCAGCAGTTTTGTGGGGGGTGGCTACACCTTC.

The V and J genes are TRBV12-3 or TRBV12-4 and TRBJ2-3; TRBD2 matches 14 bases. The CDR3 is 16 residues long. V shed 6 bases, J shed 4 bases, and the junction held 6 bases outside the gene matches. DNA for the CDR3: TGTGCCAGCAGAAAACCGGGACTAGCGGGGGCAGATACGCAGTATTTT. Its translation: CASRKPGLAGADTQYF.

This clonotype turned up a few times. The chain is built from TRBV5-1 and TRBJ1-1; 7 bases agree with TRBD1. The germline gives CDR1 SGHRS, CDR2 YFSETQ. The CDR3 extends over 13 amino acids. V dropped 4 bases and J dropped 6; count of bases not matched to a gene: 6. For the CDR3, the DNA is TGCGCCAGCAGCATACGAGGGGGCCCTGAAGCTTTCTTT. Amino acids: CASSIRGGPEAFF.